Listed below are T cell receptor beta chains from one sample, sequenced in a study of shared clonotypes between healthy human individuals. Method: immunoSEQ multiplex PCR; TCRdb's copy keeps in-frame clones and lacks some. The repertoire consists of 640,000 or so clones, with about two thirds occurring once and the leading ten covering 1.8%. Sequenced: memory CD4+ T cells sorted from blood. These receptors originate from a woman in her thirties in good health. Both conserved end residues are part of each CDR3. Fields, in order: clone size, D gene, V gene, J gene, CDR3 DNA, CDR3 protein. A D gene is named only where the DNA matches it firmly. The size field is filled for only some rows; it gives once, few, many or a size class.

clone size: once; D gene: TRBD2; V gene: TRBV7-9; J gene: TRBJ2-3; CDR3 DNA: TGTGCCAGCAGCTTAGGTTCTAGCGGACCCACAGATACGCAGTATTTT; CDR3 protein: CASSLGSSGPTDTQYF
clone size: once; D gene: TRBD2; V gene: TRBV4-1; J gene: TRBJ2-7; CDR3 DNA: TGCGCCAGCAGCCAATTCCCTAGCGGCTCATCCTACGAGCAGTACTTC; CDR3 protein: CASSQFPSGSSYEQYF
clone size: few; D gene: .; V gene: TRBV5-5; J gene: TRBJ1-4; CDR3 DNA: TGTGCCAGCAGCCGGGAGGGGCGTGGGCCTAATGAAAAACTGTTTTTT; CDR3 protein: CASSREGRGPNEKLFF
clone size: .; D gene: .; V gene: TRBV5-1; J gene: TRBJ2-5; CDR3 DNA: TGCGCCAGCAGCTTGAGGACAAGGGGGGAGACCCAGTACTTC; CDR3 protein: CASSLRTRGETQYF
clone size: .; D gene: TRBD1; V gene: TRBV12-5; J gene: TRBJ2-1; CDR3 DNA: TGTGCTAGTGGAGGGACGGGACAGGGCTGCAATGAGCAGTTCTTC; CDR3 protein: CASGGTGQGCNEQFF
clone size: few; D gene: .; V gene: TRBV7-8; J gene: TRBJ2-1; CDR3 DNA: TGTGCCAGCAGCTCTTCCGGGGGGCCCAGCTCCTACAATGAGCAGTTCTTC; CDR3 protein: CASSSSGGPSSYNEQFF
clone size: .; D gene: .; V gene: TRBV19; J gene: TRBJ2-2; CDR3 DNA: TGTGCCAGTAGTATAGATTCCCGGGACGGCGGGGAGCTGTTTTTT; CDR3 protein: CASSIDSRDGGELFF
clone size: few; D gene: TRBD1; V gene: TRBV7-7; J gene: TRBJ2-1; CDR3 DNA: TGTGCCAGCAGCGCCGGGACAGGGGGCCACAATGAGCAGTTCTTC; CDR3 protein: CASSAGTGGHNEQFF
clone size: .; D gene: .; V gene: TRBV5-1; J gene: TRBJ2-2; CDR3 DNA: TGCGCCAGCAGCTTCGACAGATCGAACACCGGGGAGCTGTTTTTT; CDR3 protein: CASSFDRSNTGELFF
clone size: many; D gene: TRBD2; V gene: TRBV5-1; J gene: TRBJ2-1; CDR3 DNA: TGCGCCAGCAGCTTGGCTAGCGGGGCCTACAATGAGCAGTTCTTC; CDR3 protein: CASSLASGAYNEQFF
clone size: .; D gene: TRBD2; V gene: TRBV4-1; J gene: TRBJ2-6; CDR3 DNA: TGCGCCAGCAGCCAGGAGCGGGAGCTAGGCTCTGGGGCCAACGTCCTGACTTTC; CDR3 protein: CASSQERELGSGANVLTF
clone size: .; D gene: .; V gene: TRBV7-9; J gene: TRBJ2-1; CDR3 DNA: TGTGCCAGCAGCCCCCACCTTCTTAGTAACAATGAGCAGTTCTTC; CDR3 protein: CASSPHLLSNNEQFF